This T cell receptor beta chain comes out of a study of blood T cell repertoires in COVID-19. Study as a whole: The origin of the acute and convalescent COVID-19 samples was the United States, Italy and Spain. Sources were T cells, B-cell-depleted T cells, or PBMCs; the material itself was cDNA or gDNA.

The germline V gene has CDR1 MDHEN and CDR2 SYDVKM. The CDR3 consists of 13 residues. The germline V and J ends were trimmed by 2 bases and 8 bases, with 12 bases remaining between them. Study processing details: Amplifying reference gene primers gave estimates of nucleated cell counts. The assay was immunoSEQ multiplex PCR, and TCRdb's table has in-frame clones only and misses some. That table gives V, J and clone size, and the DNA gave D and trimming. The repertoire includes around 64,000 clones, roughly 89% of them detected once, and approximately 19% sits in the top ten. This chain connects TRBV28 to TRBJ1-2, with D possibly being TRBD1 (6 bases). The receptor comes from a woman at least 80 years old with acute or convalescent COVID-19. The specimen was peripheral blood. In DNA, the CDR3 is TGTGCCAGCAGTTTAACAACTACAGGGGGCTACACCTTC. This encodes CASSLTTTGGYTF.